This T cell receptor beta chain was sequenced during a study of Graves' ophthalmopathy and Graves' hyperthyroidism. General observations from the study: With over 85% sensitivity and 81.08% specificity, a 13-signature model separated ophthalmopathy from stable hyperthyroidism.

Transcripts of RNA were the source for amplifying TCR beta CDR3 regions. The first-round RT-PCR employed HTBI primers together with the Qiagen OneStep RT-PCR kit. A multiplex PCR was then performed as the second round. One entry per CDR3 protein, called by TCRdb with MiXCR from the multiplex PCR reads. The table has 150,000 or so distinct CDR3 sequences, less than 45% seen once. Ophthalmopathy cases showed moderate-to-severe activity, scoring CAS ≥3 and NOSPECS ≥4, with duration under 3 months. The authors used Ficoll-Paque density gradient centrifugation to separate PBMCs. The input was around 10 ml of fresh peripheral blood. The CDR3 spans 14 residues. CDR1 and CDR2 (germline): MNHNS, SASEGT. J lost 13 bases, V lost 5 bases, and 11 bases had no gene match. Notes on this clonotype: Antigen unknown.

The J gene is TRBJ1-2, the V gene TRBV6-1; 12 positions agree with TRBD1. Sequencing used peripheral blood. The sequence came from a woman aged 40 to 50 with Graves' ophthalmopathy. The CDR3 sequence: CASSTGTGGRGCTF. The CDR3 coding sequence is TGTGCCAGCAGTACCGGGACAGGGGGCCGAGGGTGCACCTTC.